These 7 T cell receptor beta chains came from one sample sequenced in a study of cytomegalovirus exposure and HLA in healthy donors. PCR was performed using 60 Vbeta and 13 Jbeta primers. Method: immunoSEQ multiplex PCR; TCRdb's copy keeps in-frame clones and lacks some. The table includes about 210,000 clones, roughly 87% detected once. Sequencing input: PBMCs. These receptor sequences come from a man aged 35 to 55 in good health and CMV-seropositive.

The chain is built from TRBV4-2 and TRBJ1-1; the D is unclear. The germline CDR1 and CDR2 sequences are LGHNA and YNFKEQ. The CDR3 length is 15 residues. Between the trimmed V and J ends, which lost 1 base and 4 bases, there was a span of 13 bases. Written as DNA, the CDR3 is TGTGCCAGCAGCCAAGCTCGTGAGTTCGGCACTGAAGCTTTCTTT. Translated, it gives CASSQAREFGTEAFF.

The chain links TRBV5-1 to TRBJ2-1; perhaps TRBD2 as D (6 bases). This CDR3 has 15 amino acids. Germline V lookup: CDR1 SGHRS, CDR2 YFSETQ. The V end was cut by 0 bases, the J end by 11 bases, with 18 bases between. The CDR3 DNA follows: TGCGCCAGCAGCTTGGGACTAGGAGGTTCGTTTAAGCAGTTCTTC. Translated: CASSLGLGGSFKQFF.

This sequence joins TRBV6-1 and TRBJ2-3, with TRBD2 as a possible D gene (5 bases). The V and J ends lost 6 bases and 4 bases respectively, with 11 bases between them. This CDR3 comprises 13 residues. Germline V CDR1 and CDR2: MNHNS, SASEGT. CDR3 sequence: CASRSTNSDTQYF. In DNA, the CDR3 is TGTGCCAGCAGGTCGACTAATTCAGATACGCAGTATTTT.

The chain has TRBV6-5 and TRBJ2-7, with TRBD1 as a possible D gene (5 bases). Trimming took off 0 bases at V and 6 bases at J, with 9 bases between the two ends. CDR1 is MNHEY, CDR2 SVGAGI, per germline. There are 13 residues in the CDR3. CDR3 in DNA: TGTGCCAGCAGTTACTCACTCCAGGGCGAGCAGTACGTC. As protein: CASSYSLQGEQYV.

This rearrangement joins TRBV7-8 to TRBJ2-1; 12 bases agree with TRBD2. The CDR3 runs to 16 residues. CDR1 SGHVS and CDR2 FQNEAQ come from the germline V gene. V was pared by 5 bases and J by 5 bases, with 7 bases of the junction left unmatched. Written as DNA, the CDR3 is TGTGCCAGCAGCCCCTGGACTAGCGGGAAGGACAATGAGCAGTTCTTC. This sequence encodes CASSPWTSGKDNEQFF.

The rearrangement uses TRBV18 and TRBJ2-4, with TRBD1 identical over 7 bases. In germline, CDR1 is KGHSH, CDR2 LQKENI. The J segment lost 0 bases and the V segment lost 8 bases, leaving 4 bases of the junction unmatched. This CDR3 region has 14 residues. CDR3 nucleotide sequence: TGTGCCAGCAGAACAGGGGAAGCCAAAAACATTCAGTACTTC. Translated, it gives CASRTGEAKNIQYF.

The CDR3 DNA sequence: TGTGCCAGCAGTTACTCGACGGACAGTTTAAACACCATATATTTT. Translation gives CASSYSTDSLNTIYF. The chain employs TRBV6-5 and TRBJ1-3; D possibly corresponds to TRBD1 (6 bases). CDR1 is MNHEY and CDR2 is SVGAGI in the germline V gene. CDR3 length equals 15 residues. V gave up 0 bases and J gave up 6 bases, with 12 bases separating them.